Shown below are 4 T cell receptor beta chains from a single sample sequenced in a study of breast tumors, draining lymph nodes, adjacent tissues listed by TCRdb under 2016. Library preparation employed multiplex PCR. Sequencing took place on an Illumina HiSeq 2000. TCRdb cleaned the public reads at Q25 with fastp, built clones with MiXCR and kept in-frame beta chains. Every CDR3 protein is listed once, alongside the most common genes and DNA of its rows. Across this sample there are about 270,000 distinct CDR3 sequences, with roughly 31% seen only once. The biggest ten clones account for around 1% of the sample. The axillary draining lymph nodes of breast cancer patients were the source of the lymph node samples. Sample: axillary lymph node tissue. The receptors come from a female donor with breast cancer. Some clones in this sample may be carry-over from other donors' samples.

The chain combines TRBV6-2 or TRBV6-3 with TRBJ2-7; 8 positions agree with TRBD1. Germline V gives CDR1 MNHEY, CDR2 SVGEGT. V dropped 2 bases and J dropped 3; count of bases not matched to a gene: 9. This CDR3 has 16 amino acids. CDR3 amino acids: CASSYDPGQELYEQYF. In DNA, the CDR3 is TGTGCCAGCAGTTACGACCCGGGACAGGAGCTCTACGAGCAGTACTTC.

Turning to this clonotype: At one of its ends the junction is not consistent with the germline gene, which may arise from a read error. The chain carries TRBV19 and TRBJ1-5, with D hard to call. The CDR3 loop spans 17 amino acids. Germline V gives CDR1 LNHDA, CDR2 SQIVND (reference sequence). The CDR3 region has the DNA TGTGCCAGTAGTATCTGGTCGGGCAGAGGAGGCAATCAGCCCCAGCCCTTT. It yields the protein CASSIWSGRGGNQPQPF.

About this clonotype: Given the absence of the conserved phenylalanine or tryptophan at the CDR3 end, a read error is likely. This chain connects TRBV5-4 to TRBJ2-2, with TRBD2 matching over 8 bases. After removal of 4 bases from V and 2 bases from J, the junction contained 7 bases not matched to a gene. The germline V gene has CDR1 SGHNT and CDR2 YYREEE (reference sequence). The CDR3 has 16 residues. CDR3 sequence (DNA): TGTGCCAGCAGCCGGGGGGGCGGGACAAACACCGGGGAGCTGTTTTCT. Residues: CASSRGGGTNTGELFS.

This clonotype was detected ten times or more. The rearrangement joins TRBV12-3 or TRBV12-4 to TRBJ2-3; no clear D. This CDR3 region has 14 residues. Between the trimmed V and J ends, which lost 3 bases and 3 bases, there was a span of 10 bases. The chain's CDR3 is CASSLRLTTDTQYF. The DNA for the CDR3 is TGTGCCAGCAGTTTGCGTCTAACGACAGATACGCAGTATTTT.